This T cell receptor beta chain is drawn from a study of T cell responses to AZD1222 COVID-19 vaccine. Sequenced by immunoSEQ multiplex PCR; TCRdb stores in-frame clones only, minus some. The sample carries around 170,000 clones, 85% to 95% recorded once. The sequences come from peripheral blood, collected on day 0 of AZD1222 vaccination. The sequence came from an adult in good health.

CDR3 loop: CASSLRTGVYNEQFF. The CDR3 DNA is TGCGCCAGCAGCTTACGGACAGGGGTCTACAATGAGCAGTTCTTC. The gene calls are TRBV5-1 and TRBJ2-1, with 9 bases that match TRBD1. The CDR3 sequence is 15 residues long. Germline V gives CDR1 SGHRS, CDR2 YFSETQ. The J segment lost 3 bases and the V segment lost 2 bases, leaving 3 bases of the junction unmatched.